One TCR beta chain is described in this entry. Per the authors' pipeline: Reference gene primer amplification yielded estimated nucleated cell counts. Sequenced by immunoSEQ multiplex PCR; TCRdb stores in-frame clones only, minus some. V and J calls plus clone size are reproduced from that table; the DNA served to infer D and trimming. The table lists about 250,000 clones, around 91% of them singletons, with 2.1% in the top ten. Germline assignment: CDR1 SGHVT and CDR2 SQSDAQ. The length of the CDR3 is 16 residues. After removal of 5 bases from V and 2 bases from J, the junction contained 10 bases not matched to a gene. This sample is drawn from a study of blood T cell repertoires in COVID-19. Background on the study: The cDNA or gDNA used as material had been derived from T cells, B-cell-depleted T cells, or PBMCs.

In Seattle, patients joined the study during active infection and were tracked longitudinally. The chain couples TRBV7-4 to TRBJ2-7, with 9 bases identical to TRBD1. The sample consisted of peripheral blood. This sequence originates from a woman aged 55-69 years with COVID-19, enrolled during active disease. The CDR3 bases are TGTGCCAGCAGCCTAATCAGGACAGGGGACACCTACGAGCAGTACTTC. This gives the protein CASSLIRTGDTYEQYF.